The 3 T cell receptor beta chains below all came from one sample that was sequenced in a study of T cell repertoires in cytomegalovirus infection. TCRdb fed the reads into MiXCR, producing one record per CDR3 protein. Of fewer than 200,000 distinct CDR3 sequences listed, under 25% are singletons. Material for sequencing was PBMCs. The receptors were sampled from a human donor in good health (CMV status not recorded). Some clones in this sample may be carry-over from other donors' samples.

This clonotype was seen ten or more times. The chain recombines TRBV7-2 with TRBJ2-7; 11 bases match TRBD2. Germline CDR1 is SGHTA and CDR2 is FQGNSA. CDR3 length equals 15 residues. The ends lost 5 bases at V and 0 bases at J; junction bases unmatched: 3. The CDR3 sequence is CASSRTSGPSYEQYF. Written as DNA, the CDR3 is TGTGCCAGCAGCCGGACTAGCGGGCCCTCCTACGAGCAGTACTTC. Full variable domain (missing parts from reference TRBV7-2 and TRBJ2-7): GAGVSQSPSNKVTEKGKDVELRCDPISGHTALYWYRQSLGQGLEFLIYFQGNSAPDKSGLPSDRFSAERTGGSVSTLTIQRTQQEDSAVYLCASSRTSGPSYEQYFGPGTRLTVT.

This clonotype occurred once. A much bigger clone sits one base away, suggesting this may be a read error. The chain uses TRBV7-2 and TRBJ1-2; D uncertain. Germline V gene sequence: CDR1 SGHTA, CDR2 FQGNSA. The CDR3 extends over 11 amino acids. In nucleotides, the CDR3 is TGTGACAGCAGCTTCGATATCGGCTACACCTTC. Its protein product is CDSSFDIGYTF.

The chain has TRBV20-1 and TRBJ1-2; unclear D gene. Trimming pared 0 bases from V and 3 bases from J, leaving 11 bases between. This CDR3 is built from 14 residues. Germline V gene data show CDR1 as DFQATT and CDR2 as SNEGSKA (reference sequence). CDR3 region: CSARDRRQDYGYTF. DNA of the CDR3: TGCAGTGCTAGAGATCGGAGGCAGGACTATGGCTACACCTTC.